One and the same sample provided the 6 T cell receptor beta chains below, sequenced in a study of siplizumab effects on memory and regulatory T cells. Produced via immunoSEQ multiplex PCR; TCRdb's table is partial and in-frame only. The sample shows 65,000 to 70,000 clones, 80% to 90% of them seen only once. The specimen sequenced was Tregs sorted from blood. The origin of the receptors is a human donor in good health.

The chain combines TRBV6-6 with TRBJ1-1, with D tentatively TRBD1 (5 bases). The length of the CDR3 is 15 residues. Germline V gene lookup returns CDR1 MNHNY and CDR2 SVGAGI (reference sequence). The V gene lost 3 bases and the J gene lost 7 bases, with 18 bases spanning the gap. The CDR3 loop reads CASSYRGPGESEAFF. The CDR3 DNA follows: TGTGCCAGCAGTTATAGGGGCCCCGGCGAAAGTGAAGCTTTCTTT.

This chain connects TRBV2 to TRBJ1-1; D gene unclear. This CDR3 contains 13 residues. Trimming shortened V by 6 bases and J by 4 bases, and 12 bases separated the two germline ends. Germline lookup yields CDR1 SNHLY and CDR2 FYNNEI. In nucleotides, the CDR3 is TGTGCCAGCAGCCTCTCCCCCGGCACTGAAGCTTTCTTT. It is translated as CASSLSPGTEAFF.

This chain links TRBV27 with TRBJ2-5; 11 positions agree with TRBD2. The CDR3 has 16 amino acids. Germline V lookup: CDR1 MNHEY, CDR2 SMNVEV (reference sequence). Losses at the gene ends were 5 bases for V and 3 bases for J; bases not matched to a gene: 8. CDR3 protein: CASSIGTSGLKETQYF. Here the CDR3 DNA reads TGTGCCAGCAGTATCGGGACTAGCGGTCTTAAAGAGACCCAGTACTTC.

The J gene is TRBJ2-5, the V gene TRBV12-5; D is possibly TRBD1 or TRBD2 (5 bases each). CDR3 length: 13 amino acids. Germline V gene lookup returns CDR1 LGHNT and CDR2 FRNRAP. The V end lost 5 bases, the J end lost 4 bases, and 11 bases lay between the germline ends. CDR3 region: CASGRDRSETQYF. CDR3 nucleotide sequence: TGTGCTAGTGGTAGGGACCGTTCAGAGACCCAGTACTTC.

V usage is TRBV19 and J usage is TRBJ1-5; weak D call: TRBD1 (5 bases). The V gene's germline CDR1 is LNHDA and CDR2 SQIVND (reference sequence). Trimming took off 6 bases at V and 0 bases at J, with 15 bases between the two ends. There are 16 residues in the CDR3. The CDR3 region has the DNA TGTGCCAGTAGGGGACTCGGGGGGGTTAGCAATCAGCCCCAGCATTTT. It translates to CASRGLGGVSNQPQHF.

The rearrangement links TRBV4-1 to TRBJ2-1, with TRBD2 matching 9 bases. The V gene end was trimmed by 1 base and the J gene end by 5 bases; junction bases not matched to a gene: 9. There are 17 residues in the CDR3. CDR1 is MGHRA, CDR2 YSYEKL, per germline. The CDR3 DNA follows: TGCGCCAGCAGCCAAGTCGAAAGCGGGAGGCTTAACAATGAGCAGTTCTTC. Its protein is CASSQVESGRLNNEQFF.